This T cell receptor beta chain originates from a study of blood T cell repertoires in COVID-19. Study in general: Sites across the United States, Italy and Spain contributed samples from acute and convalescent COVID-19. PBMCs, B-cell-depleted T cells, or T cells provided the cDNA or gDNA that made up the material.

Germline V lookup: CDR1 MNHEY, CDR2 SVGAGI. Trimming pared 7 bases from V and 2 bases from J, leaving 17 bases between. The CDR3 totals 15 residues. Authors' methods: Nucleated cell number was recorded as an estimate derived from reference gene primer amplification. Only in-frame clones appear in the TCRdb table, and some are missing; sequencing was by immunoSEQ multiplex PCR. V, J and clone size are taken as reported in that table, and D and trimming were inferred from the DNA itself. The sample has around 300,000 clones, 70% to 90% seen once. The chain combines TRBV6-5 with TRBJ2-5, with D possibly TRBD2 on 6 matching bases. Sequenced: peripheral blood. The sequence came from a woman in her 70s with acute or convalescent COVID-19. This CDR3 reads CASTPTAGLQETQYF. The CDR3 DNA reads as TGTGCCAGCACCCCGACGGCCGGACTACAAGAGACCCAGTACTTC.